The present TCR beta chain was sequenced within a study of cytomegalovirus exposure and HLA in healthy donors (dated by TCRdb to between 2016 and 2019). Concerning the study at large: The roughly 670 repertoires of the first cohort and the 110 or so validation repertoires were produced on the same platform, according to a later analysis. The study combined high-throughput TCR immunosequencing, statistical association of individual TCRs with disease status, and machine learning to predict cytomegalovirus infection status. The study was designed to test whether signatures of past pathogen exposure could be identified by cataloging public T cell receptors. Along with the roughly 700-subject first cohort, a separate validation cohort of around 110 different subjects was used.

In the case of this clone: Its target antigen remains unknown. No per-base quality is available; no much larger clone lies one base away.

Here is what the overall study found, with its caveats: Most TCR sequences were observed very rarely across donors, whereas some public TCRs were present in many individuals. All 120 or so repertoires were used to score co-occurrence in the validation cohort in a later analysis, because that analysis had no HLA typing for the cohort. In the study, about 150 TCR beta chains were listed as associated with cytomegalovirus. In vitro tests confirmed that a few of the cytomegalovirus-associated TCR beta chains recognize cytomegalovirus antigens. Subsequent analysis determined that TCRs grouped into clusters in the first cohort also showed a tendency toward co-occurrence across the 120 validation repertoires, and 85% to 95% of cluster scores exceeded 0. According to the authors, the approach could potentially be generalized to other disease states and immunological phenotypes. Cytomegalovirus status was reported to be diagnosed by the classifier with high specificity and sensitivity in both the original and validation cohorts.

The donors were included in the validation cohort of 90 to 150 subjects, a group kept apart from the approximately 700-subject first cohort. Libraries were constructed by the immunoSEQ multiplex PCR assay. Turning to the authors' computational methods: A statistical classification framework was built for diagnosing cytomegalovirus status from the catalog of TCR beta chain sequences. In its TCRdb copy, this immuneACCESS table keeps in-frame sequences only and misses some clones. Where compared with another copy, unresolved V genes explain less than half of these, and the others have no known cause. For V, J and clone size, that table is used; D and trimming come from the DNA. For this sample the table gives 100,000 to 150,000 clones, of which 85% to 90% were detected only once. Clones ranked in the top ten supply under 2% of the sample. According to the germline V gene (reference sequence), CDR1 reads LNHDA and CDR2 reads SQIVND. V ends up 1 base short and J 5 bases short, with an unmatched junction base count of 11. From cysteine to phenylalanine, the CDR3 is 17 amino acids long. Left in the record is the CDR3 DNA by itself, 51 bases read in frame from the first base.

This receptor was obtained from a woman between 18 and 29 years old in good health and CMV-seronegative. The material sequenced was PBMCs. This chain joins TRBV19 to TRBJ1-5; TRBD1 lines up with 7 middle nucleotides. The nucleotide sequence is given as TGTGCCAGTAGTATAGGTTCAGGGGGAACAAGCCATCAGCCCCAGCATTTT. It is translated as CASSIGSGGTSHQPQHF.